Listed below are T cell receptor beta chains from one sample, sequenced in a study of glioma-infiltrating T cells after dendritic cell vaccination. Clones were sequenced by immunoSEQ multiplex PCR, and TCRdb holds only the in-frame ones, with some missing. The table shows approximately 62,000 clones, with approximately 86% occurring only once. The sequenced sample was blood, obtained after dendritic cell vaccination. The receptors here all came from a human donor with glioblastoma. CDR3s include the opening cysteine and the closing phenylalanine or tryptophan. A D gene is named only where the DNA matches it firmly. Only some rows state a clone size, as once, few, many or a class for expanded clones.

TRBV19	once	TRBJ1-1	.	TGTGCCAGTAGGGAATATCAGGGAAACACTGAAGCTTTCTTT	CASREYQGNTEAFF
TRBV21-1	.	TRBJ2-7	.	TGTGCCAGCAGCAAATTGGCAGGGCCATCCTACGAGCAGTACTTC	CASSKLAGPSYEQYF
TRBV7-8	.	TRBJ2-3	.	TGTGCCAGCAGCCCCCTAGGAGGGGATACGCAGTATTTT	CASSPLGGDTQYF
TRBV9	.	TRBJ1-1	TRBD1	TGTGCCAGCAGCTTACGTCCGACAGGGGGCTACACTGAAGCTTTCTTT	CASSLRPTGGYTEAFF
TRBV7-2	.	TRBJ1-2	TRBD1	TGTGCCAGCAGCCCACGGACAGGGAACTATGGCTACACCTTC	CASSPRTGNYGYTF
TRBV29-1	.	TRBJ2-7	.	TGCAGCGTCGTTACAGGGTCGCAAGAGCAGTACTTC	CSVVTGSQEQYF
TRBV5-4	.	TRBJ2-7	.	TGTGCCAGCAGCTTTGGGGCCGGGTGGTTGGGCGAGCAGTACTTC	CASSFGAGWLGEQYF
TRBV27	.	TRBJ2-3	.	TGTGCCAGCTCGTGGAGTTCACCGGGAGATACGCAGTATTTT	CASSWSSPGDTQYF
TRBV7-9	.	TRBJ1-2	.	TGTGCCTCCAGGGGTGGAGGCTATGGCTACACCTTC	CASRGGGYGYTF
TRBV9	.	TRBJ2-5	TRBD2	TGTGCCAGCAGCGTAGCTTGGAGACTAGCGGGAGAGACCCAGTACTTC	CASSVAWRLAGETQYF
TRBV19	few	TRBJ2-3	TRBD2	TGTGCCAGTAGTAAAAGCGGGGGGTATAATACGCAGTATTTT	CASSKSGGYNTQYF
TRBV7-8	.	TRBJ2-5	.	TGTGCCAGCAGCTCCGCAGGGGCCTTTGGGGAGACCCAGTACTTC	CASSSAGAFGETQYF
TRBV9	few	TRBJ2-2	.	TGTGCCAGCAGCCCGACGACAGTCCCCGGGGAGCTGTTTTTT	CASSPTTVPGELFF
TRBV6-4	.	TRBJ1-2	.	TGTGCCAGCAGTGACAATGGCAGATATGGCTACACCTTC	CASSDNGRYGYTF
TRBV27	.	TRBJ1-1	TRBD1	TGTGCCAGCAGTTTTTCCCGGACAGGTCAGAACACTGAAGCTTTCTTT	CASSFSRTGQNTEAFF